The T cell receptor (beta chain) described here comes from a study of identical twins. Study-wide findings and caveats: Whereas memory repertoires showed no such difference, abundant cord blood beta clonotypes carried fewer insertions. Model-predicted out-of-frame TCR alpha sharing fell below observed values in monozygotic twins.

TCRdb redid the calling of the 5' RACE reads with MiXCR, one entry per CDR3 protein. The table shows 1.5 million to 2 million distinct CDR3 sequences, with less than 35% occurring only once. The CDR3 runs to 14 residues. Germline CDR1 SGHTA, CDR2 FQGNSA. V lost 4 bases and J lost 5, with 12 bases in between. A word on this clonotype: Antigen: not known. This clone may be a read error of a much larger clone one base away.

The chain has TRBV7-2 and TRBJ2-1, with D perhaps matching TRBD2 (6 bases). Sequenced: cord blood. The sequence came from a newborn girl in good health. CDR3 protein: CTSSWISGHNEQFF. As DNA, the CDR3 is TGTACCAGCAGCTGGATTAGCGGCCACAATGAGCAGTTCTTC.